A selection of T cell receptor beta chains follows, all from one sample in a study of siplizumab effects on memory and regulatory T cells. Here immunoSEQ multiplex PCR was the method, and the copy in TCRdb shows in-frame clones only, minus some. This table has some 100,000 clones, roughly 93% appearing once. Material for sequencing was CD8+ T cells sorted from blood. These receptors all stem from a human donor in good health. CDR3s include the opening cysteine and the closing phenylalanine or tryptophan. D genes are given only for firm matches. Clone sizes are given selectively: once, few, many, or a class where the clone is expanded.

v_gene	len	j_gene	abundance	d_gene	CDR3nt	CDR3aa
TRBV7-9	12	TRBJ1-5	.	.	TGTGCCAGCAGCCTGTCCGGGTCTCCCCAGCATTTT	CASSLSGSPQHF
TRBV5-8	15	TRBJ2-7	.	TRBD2	TGTGCCAGCAGCTTGGATGGCGGGAGTCTATACGAGCAGTACTTC	CASSLDGGSLYEQYF
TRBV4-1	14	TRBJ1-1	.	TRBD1	TGCGCCAGCAGCCAAGTACAGGGGAGGACTGAAGCTTTCTTT	CASSQVQGRTEAFF
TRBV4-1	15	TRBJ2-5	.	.	TGCGCCAGCAGCCAGGGTACGGCCTACCAAGAGACCCAGTACTTC	CASSQGTAYQETQYF
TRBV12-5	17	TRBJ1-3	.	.	TGTGCTAGTGGTTTGGTACTCGGGGGGGGTTTTGGAAACACCATATATTTT	CASGLVLGGGFGNTIYF
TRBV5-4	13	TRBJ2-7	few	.	TGTGCCAGCAGCATAATGGGACAATTAGAGCAGTACTTC	CASSIMGQLEQYF
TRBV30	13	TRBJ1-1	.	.	TGTGCCTGGAGTGTCGTAGGGGGCACTGAAGCTTTCTTT	CAWSVVGGTEAFF
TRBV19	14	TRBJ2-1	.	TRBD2	TGTGCCAGTAAAACCGGGACTACCAGCAATGAGCAGTTCTTC	CASKTGTTSNEQFF
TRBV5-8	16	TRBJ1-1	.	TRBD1	TGTGCCAGCAGCCCCGGACAGGGGGGGTTGAACACTGAAGCTTTCTTT	CASSPGQGGLNTEAFF
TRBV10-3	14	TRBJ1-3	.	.	TGTGCCATCAACCTGGACATCTCTGGAAACACCATATATTTT	CAINLDISGNTIYF
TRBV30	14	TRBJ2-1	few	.	TGTGCCTGGACAACGGGGACGGGGAGGAATGAGCAGTTCTTC	CAWTTGTGRNEQFF
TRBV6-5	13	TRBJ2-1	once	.	TGTGCCAGCAGTTCCGGCGGTGGGTCTGAGCAGTTCTTC	CASSSGGGSEQFF
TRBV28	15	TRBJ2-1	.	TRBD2	TGTGCCAGCAGCATGACTAGCGGGAGGGCCAATGAGCAGTTCTTC	CASSMTSGRANEQFF
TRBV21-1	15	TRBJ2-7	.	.	TGTGCCAGCAGCAAAGGTGGCGGGAGCCGAGACGAGCAGTACTTC	CASSKGGGSRDEQYF